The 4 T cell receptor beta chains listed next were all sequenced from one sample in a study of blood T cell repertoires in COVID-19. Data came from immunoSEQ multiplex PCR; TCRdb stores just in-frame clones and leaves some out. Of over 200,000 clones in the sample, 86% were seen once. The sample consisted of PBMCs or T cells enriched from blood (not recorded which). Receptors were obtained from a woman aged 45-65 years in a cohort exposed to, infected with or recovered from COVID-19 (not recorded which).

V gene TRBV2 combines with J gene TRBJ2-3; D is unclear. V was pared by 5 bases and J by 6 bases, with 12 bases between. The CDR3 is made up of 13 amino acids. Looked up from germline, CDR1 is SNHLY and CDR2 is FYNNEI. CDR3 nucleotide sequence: TGTGCCAGCAGTCAAAGCCTACGGGATACGCAGTATTTT. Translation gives CASSQSLRDTQYF.

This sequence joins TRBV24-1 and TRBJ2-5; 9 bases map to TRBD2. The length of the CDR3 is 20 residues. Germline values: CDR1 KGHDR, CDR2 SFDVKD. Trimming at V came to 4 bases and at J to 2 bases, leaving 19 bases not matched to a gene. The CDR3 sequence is CATSDQRAKGLAGRQETQYF. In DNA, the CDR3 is TGTGCCACCAGTGACCAACGGGCGAAAGGCCTAGCGGGGAGGCAAGAGACCCAGTACTTC.

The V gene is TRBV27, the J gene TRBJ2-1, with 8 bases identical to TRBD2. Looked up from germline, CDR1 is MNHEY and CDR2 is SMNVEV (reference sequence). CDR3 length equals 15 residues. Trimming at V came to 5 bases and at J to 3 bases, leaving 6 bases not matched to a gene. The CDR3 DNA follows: TGTGCCAGCAGTGGACGGGGGGGCGTCTACAATGAGCAGTTCTTC. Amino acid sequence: CASSGRGGVYNEQFF.

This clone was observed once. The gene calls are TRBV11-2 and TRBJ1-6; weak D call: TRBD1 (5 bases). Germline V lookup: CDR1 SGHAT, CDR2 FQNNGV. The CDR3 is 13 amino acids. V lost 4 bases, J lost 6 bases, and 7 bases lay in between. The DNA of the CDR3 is TGTGCCAGCAGCTACAGGTCTAATTCACCCCTCCACTTT. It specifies CASSYRSNSPLHF.